This TCR beta chain was obtained from a study of OX40 agonist ivuxolimab in advanced cancers. TCRdb's copy holds only in-frame clones and misses some; the assay was immunoSEQ multiplex PCR. The sample consists of approximately 94,000 clones, about 89% of them appearing once. With 3 bases removed from V and 7 bases from J, the gap between germline ends came to 17 bases. Germline loops: CDR1 SGHRS, CDR2 YFSETQ. CDR3 length: 15 residues. The receptor's source is an adult with an advanced solid tumor such as melanoma, head and neck, liver or kidney cancer. This sample comprised CD4+ or CD8+ T cells sorted from blood, obtained in a trial of the OX40 agonist ivuxolimab. The chain couples TRBV5-1 to TRBJ1-5; tentative D call: TRBD1 (5 bases). CDR3 DNA: TGCGCCAGCAGCTCCTCCGGGACCGCTGGCCAGCCCCAGCATTTT. Protein sequence: CASSSSGTAGQPQHF.